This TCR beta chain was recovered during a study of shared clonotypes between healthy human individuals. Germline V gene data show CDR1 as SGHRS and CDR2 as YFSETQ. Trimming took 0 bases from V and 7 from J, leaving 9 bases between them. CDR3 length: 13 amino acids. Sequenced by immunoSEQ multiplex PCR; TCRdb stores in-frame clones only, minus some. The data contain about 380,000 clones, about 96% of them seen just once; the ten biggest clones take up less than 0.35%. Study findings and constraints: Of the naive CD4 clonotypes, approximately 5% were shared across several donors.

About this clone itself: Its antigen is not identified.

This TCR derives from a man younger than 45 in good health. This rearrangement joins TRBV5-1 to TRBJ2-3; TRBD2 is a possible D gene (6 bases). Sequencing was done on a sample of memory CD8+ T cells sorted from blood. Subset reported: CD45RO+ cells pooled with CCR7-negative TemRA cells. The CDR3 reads CASSLGLENTQYF. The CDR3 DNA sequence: TGCGCCAGCAGCTTGGGACTAGAGAATACGCAGTATTTT.